This is a list of T cell receptor beta chains from one sample in a study of shared clonotypes between healthy human individuals. TCRdb's copy holds only in-frame clones and misses some; the assay was immunoSEQ multiplex PCR. The sample holds millions of clones, 85% to 95% seen once. Sample: naive CD4+ T cells sorted from blood. These TCRs come from a man aged 18 to 30 in good health. The CDR3 runs from the conserved cysteine through the conserved F or W. A D gene is named only where the DNA matches it firmly. Expanded clones get a size class; other rows say once, few or many, or leave the size out.

-	TRBJ1-1	TRBV4-1	TRBD1	CASSQVTGGGSTEAFF	TGCGCCAGCAGCCAAGTGACAGGGGGCGGGAGCACTGAAGCTTTCTTT
-	TRBJ1-1	TRBV30	-	CAWSVSRGTEAFF	TGTGCCTGGAGTGTCAGTCGCGGCACTGAAGCTTTCTTT
-	TRBJ2-1	TRBV4-3	TRBD1	CASSQVDRDYNEQFF	TGCGCCAGCAGCCAAGTAGACAGGGACTACAATGAGCAGTTCTTC
-	TRBJ1-5	TRBV6-6	TRBD1	CATLDRGVGGPQHF	TGTGCCACCCTGGACAGGGGGGTCGGAGGGCCCCAGCATTTT
-	TRBJ1-1	TRBV6-5	-	CASSYGLTGEAFF	TGTGCCAGCAGTTACGGCTTAACGGGGGAAGCTTTCTTT
-	TRBJ1-5	TRBV21-1	-	CASSIRRNSNQPQHF	TGTGCCAGCAGCATTCGACGGAATAGCAATCAGCCCCAGCATTTT
-	TRBJ2-6	TRBV19	TRBD1	CASSWTGGSGANVLTF	TGTGCCAGTAGCTGGACAGGGGGGTCTGGGGCCAACGTCCTGACTTTC
few	TRBJ1-6	TRBV4-2	-	CASSQEAPSSYNSPLHF	TGTGCCAGCAGCCAAGAGGCACCGAGCTCCTATAATTCACCCCTCCACTTT
-	TRBJ2-7	TRBV6-5	-	CASSLQGSYEQYF	TGTGCCAGCAGTTTGCAGGGAAGCTACGAGCAGTACTTC
few	TRBJ2-7	TRBV5-5	-	CASSPDFYEQYF	TGTGCCAGCAGTCCGGACTTCTACGAGCAGTACTTC
-	TRBJ2-3	TRBV5-6	TRBD2	CASSLGGLTFTDTQYF	TGTGCCAGCAGCTTGGGGGGACTAACCTTCACAGATACGCAGTATTTT
-	TRBJ1-5	TRBV4-2	TRBD1	CASSQAPEGAQPQHF	TGTGCCAGCAGCCAAGCCCCTGAGGGGGCTCAGCCCCAGCATTTT
-	TRBJ2-7	TRBV7-2	-	CASSLSGHLYEQYF	TGTGCCAGCAGCTTATCGGGACACCTCTACGAGCAGTACTTC
-	TRBJ2-3	TRBV19	-	CATMDSARITQYF	TGTGCCACTATGGACAGCGCCCGAATAACGCAGTATTTT
-	TRBJ1-5	TRBV6-6	-	CASRSASRPQHF	TGTGCCAGCAGGTCCGCGAGTCGGCCCCAGCATTTT
-	TRBJ2-1	TRBV5-1	-	CASSLTSAPDEQFF	TGCGCCAGCAGCTTGACTTCCGCCCCGGATGAGCAGTTCTTC
-	TRBJ1-4	TRBV6-6	-	CASAGDLNEKLFF	TGTGCCAGCGCGGGGGATCTGAATGAAAAACTGTTTTTT
-	TRBJ2-2	TRBV18	TRBD1	CASSPIQGENTGELFF	TGTGCCAGCTCGCCGATACAGGGGGAGAACACCGGGGAGCTGTTTTTT
-	TRBJ2-3	TRBV5-1	-	CASSAISGGPPDTQYF	TGCGCCAGCAGCGCAATTAGCGGCGGCCCCCCAGATACGCAGTATTTT
-	TRBJ2-7	TRBV7-9	-	CASSSEGGSYEQYF	TGTGCCAGCAGCTCGGAAGGTGGGTCCTACGAGCAGTACTTC
-	TRBJ2-1	TRBV5-1	-	CASSSEDTYNEQFF	TGCGCCAGCAGCTCAGAGGACACCTACAATGAGCAGTTCTTC
once	TRBJ2-4	TRBV10-2	-	CASSELSGQGIQYF	TGCGCCAGCAGTGAACTCAGTGGTCAGGGCATTCAGTACTTC
-	TRBJ1-2	TRBV6-1	-	CASSPAGGNYGYTF	TGTGCCAGCAGTCCCGCGGGGGGCAACTATGGCTACACCTTC
-	TRBJ1-1	TRBV7-3	TRBD1	CASSLSGTGGMGTEAFF	TGTGCCAGCAGCTTAAGTGGGACAGGGGGCATGGGGACTGAAGCTTTCTTT
-	TRBJ2-3	TRBV10-2	-	CASSEQTLSTDTQYF	TGCGCCAGCAGTGAGCAGACCCTAAGCACAGATACGCAGTATTTT
-	TRBJ1-1	TRBV5-6	TRBD1	CASRQTGGRVTEAFF	TGTGCCAGCAGACAGACAGGGGGTAGAGTCACTGAAGCTTTCTTT
-	TRBJ2-1	TRBV6-5	TRBD2	CASSYSSSGVPNEQFF	TGTGCCAGCAGTTACTCCTCTAGCGGGGTCCCCAATGAGCAGTTCTTC
-	TRBJ2-1	TRBV7-2	TRBD2	CASRKAGRYNEQFF	TGTGCCAGCAGGAAAGCGGGGAGATACAATGAGCAGTTCTTC
-	TRBJ1-1	TRBV10-3	-	CAIRETLGTEAFF	TGTGCCATCAGGGAAACCCTAGGGACTGAAGCTTTCTTT
-	TRBJ2-5	TRBV7-8	TRBD1	CASSFPDRGFQETQYF	TGTGCCAGCAGCTTCCCGGACAGGGGTTTCCAAGAGACCCAGTACTTC
-	TRBJ2-1	TRBV15	-	CATSSDQASYNEQFF	TGTGCCACCAGCAGTGATCAAGCCTCCTACAATGAGCAGTTCTTC
once	TRBJ1-1	TRBV9	-	CASSVVEGLERTEAFF	TGTGCCAGCAGCGTAGTAGAGGGCTTGGAGCGGACTGAAGCTTTCTTT
-	TRBJ1-1	TRBV28	-	CASSLWEGSNTEAFF	TGTGCCAGCAGTTTATGGGAGGGCTCGAACACTGAAGCTTTCTTT
few	TRBJ2-7	TRBV30	-	CAWSVNYEQYF	TGTGCCTGGAGTGTAAACTACGAGCAGTACTTC
once	TRBJ1-1	TRBV28	-	CASEANTEAFF	TGTGCCTCCGAGGCCAACACTGAAGCTTTCTTT
-	TRBJ1-1	TRBV18	TRBD1	CASSPRQGGETEAFF	TGTGCCAGCTCACCGCGACAGGGGGGAGAGACTGAAGCTTTCTTT
-	TRBJ2-2	TRBV7-2	-	CASSLPPRELFF	TGTGCCAGCAGCTTACCACCCCGGGAGCTGTTTTTT
-	TRBJ2-3	TRBV11-3	TRBD2	CASSFGLAGGTDTQYF	TGTGCCAGCAGCTTCGGACTAGCGGGAGGCACAGATACGCAGTATTTT
once	TRBJ2-7	TRBV29-1	TRBD2	CSVELPERQREDEQYF	TGCAGCGTTGAGCTACCGGAGCGCCAGCGGGAGGATGAGCAGTACTTC
-	TRBJ2-3	TRBV6-5	-	CASSYFGLSTDTQYF	TGTGCCAGCAGTTACTTCGGCCTCAGCACAGATACGCAGTATTTT